This entry concerns a single T cell receptor (beta chain). Its target is unknown. These data are taken from a study of STAT5B mutations in CD4+ large granular lymphocyte leukemia. Looking at the study overall: Among healthy controls, a particular HLA allele went with more CDR3 'QG' motifs. Findings of the study overall: Patient CD4-sorted repertoires looked more clonal than healthy CD4+ repertoires, even without putative leukemic clones.

CDR1 LNHDA and CDR2 SQIVND come from the germline V gene (reference sequence). Trimming removed 3 bases at V and 1 base at J, with 9 bases between. The CDR3 is 14 amino acids. In the original processing: A productive frequency of 2.59 x 10-5 was the lowest detectable. Some clones are missing from TCRdb's copy, which holds only in-frame ones; the method was immunoSEQ multiplex PCR. The V and J calls and the clone size are those of that table, but D and trimming were determined from the DNA. The repertoire includes 15,000 to 20,000 clones, approximately 84% of them detected once, and approximately 13% sits in the top ten.

The sequencing input was CD4+ T cells from blood buffy coats. The chain has TRBV19 and TRBJ2-5; D is unresolved. This receptor was taken from a human donor in good health. The CDR3 region has the DNA TGTGCCAGTAGTATTCACGTCTCCCAAGAGACCCAGTACTTC. Its protein is CASSIHVSQETQYF.